This T cell receptor (beta chain) comes out of a study of blood T cell repertoires in COVID-19. Study at large: From the United States, Italy and Spain came samples of acute and convalescent COVID-19. T cells, B-cell-depleted T cells, or PBMCs provided the cDNA or gDNA that served as material.

The germline V gene has CDR1 MDHEN and CDR2 SYDVKM. There are 12 residues in the CDR3. Trimming cost V 6 bases and J 3 bases, with 8 bases left between them. The authors' processing: Researchers report that nucleated cell counts were estimated from reference gene primer amplification. Sequenced by immunoSEQ multiplex PCR; TCRdb stores in-frame clones only, minus some. V and J calls plus clone size are reproduced from that table; the DNA served to infer D and trimming. Seen here are about 150,000 clones, 80% to 90% observed once, and the top ten hold 2.5% to 3.5%. The rearrangement joins TRBV28 to TRBJ1-1; D remains ambiguous. The specimen sequenced was peripheral blood. The receptor was isolated from a woman aged 60 to 75 with active COVID-19. This CDR3 is CASSIVDTEAFF. DNA for the CDR3: TGTGCCAGCAGCATAGTGGACACTGAAGCTTTCTTT. Full variable domain (outside the CDR3, taken from reference TRBV28 and TRBJ1-1): DVKVTQSSRYLVKRTGEKVFLECVQDMDHENMFWYRQDPGLGLRLIYFSYDVKMKEKGDIPEGYSVSREKKERFSLILESASTNQTSMYLCASSIVDTEAFFGQGTRLTVV.